These 4 T cell receptor beta chains were all obtained from the same sample, sequenced in a study of cytomegalovirus exposure and HLA in healthy donors. Primers: 60 Vbeta forward and 13 Jbeta reverse. The data were produced by immunoSEQ multiplex PCR, yet TCRdb's version contains in-frame clones alone and is incomplete. The table includes some 120,000 clones, around 80% detected once. The specimen sequenced was PBMCs. All receptors come from a middle-aged man in good health and CMV-seronegative.

This chain links TRBV5-4 with TRBJ2-3; 8 positions match TRBD2. Germline V CDR1 and CDR2: SGHNT, YYREEE (reference sequence). CDR3 size: 14 residues. Unmatched junction bases numbered 2, after V lost 4 bases and J lost 1 base. For the CDR3, the DNA is TGTGCCAGCAGCGTGACTAGCGGCACAGATACGCAGTATTTT. Translation: CASSVTSGTDTQYF.

This clone was picked up a small number of times. V and J are TRBV4-1 and TRBJ2-1, with 7 bases lining up with TRBD2. This CDR3 has 17 amino acids. V dropped 0 bases and J dropped 1; count of bases not matched to a gene: 6. Germline V gene data show CDR1 as MGHRA and CDR2 as YSYEKL. CDR3 sequence reads: CASSQDPREGSYNEQFF. Here the CDR3 DNA reads TGCGCCAGCAGCCAAGATCCGAGGGAGGGGTCCTACAATGAGCAGTTCTTC.

V gene TRBV28 combines with J gene TRBJ2-3, with D possibly matching TRBD2 (5 bases). V lost 3 bases, J lost 0 bases, and 10 bases lay in between. Per germline, CDR1 MDHEN and CDR2 SYDVKM. The CDR3 is 15 amino acids. The CDR3 DNA follows: TGTGCCAGCAGTTTGGCAGGACTCAGCACAGATACGCAGTATTTT. Its translation: CASSLAGLSTDTQYF.

In the case of this clone: One end of the junction fails to match germline, which may point to a read error. The rearrangement links TRBV19 to TRBJ2-4, with 7 bases matching TRBD1. This CDR3 is 14 amino acids long. The germline V gene has CDR1 LNHDA and CDR2 SQIVND (reference sequence). The CDR3 nucleotides are TGTGCCGGTAGTACCGACAGGGATTGGGACATTCAGTACTTC. The encoded protein is CAGSTDRDWDIQYF. Full variable domain (remainder filled in from reference TRBV19 and TRBJ2-4): DGGITQSPKYLFRKEGQNVTLSCEQNLNHDAMYWYRQDPGQGLRLIYYSQIVNDFQKGDIAEGYSVSREKKESFPLTVTSAQKNPTAFYLCAGSTDRDWDIQYFGAGTRLSVL.